The sequence of this T cell receptor beta chain was determined in a study of T-cell memory formation after mild COVID-19. Study at large: There were largely donor-specific TCR clusters.

With constant-segment primers, 5'RACE yielded cDNA libraries of TCR alpha and TCR beta that carried sample barcodes and UMIs. TCRdb ran MiXCR on the 5' RACE reads and lists one entry per CDR3 protein. The sample gives approximately 180,000 distinct CDR3 sequences, 15% to 20% of which show up once; around 1.9% is in the top ten. In regard to this clonotype: Antigen specificity is unknown.

Points from the study as a whole: Contracting CD4+ clones were located mainly in CM and EM, and CD8+ clones in EMRA. Whether second-wave clones peaking at day 37 were SARS-CoV-2 specific went unconfirmed.

Germline CDR1 reads GTSNPN; CDR2 reads SVGIG (reference sequence). This CDR3 is 15 amino acids long. The V segment lost 0 bases and the J segment 4 bases; nucleotides outside the gene matches: 3. The V call is TRBV30, the J call TRBJ2-1; 10 bases line up with TRBD2. The clonotype was recovered from an adult woman who had mild COVID-19 (a few samples of this study predate the infection). Cell type and time point are not known. The sample comprised PBMCs or a T cell subset sorted from them (not recorded which). The CDR3 region is CAWSVQAGGYNEQFF. CDR3 coding DNA: TGTGCCTGGAGTGTACAAGCGGGAGGGTACAATGAGCAGTTCTTC.